Presented here are 29 T cell receptor beta chains from one specimen sequenced in a study of blood T cell repertoires in COVID-19. Assay: immunoSEQ multiplex PCR; the TCRdb copy retains only in-frame clones and omits some. The data show about 110,000 clones, about four fifths seen once. What was sequenced was peripheral blood. Receptors originate from a man older than 75 with acute or convalescent COVID-19.

This clone was recorded a few times. The rearrangement uses TRBV7-3 and TRBJ1-1, with TRBD1 as a possible D gene (6 bases). V was shortened by 5 bases and J by 1 base, with 8 bases between the two germline ends. Germline lookup yields CDR1 SGHTA and CDR2 FQGTGA. This CDR3 is 13 amino acids long. CDR3 amino acids: CASSPGQNTEAFF. The CDR3 bases are TGTGCCAGCAGCCCGGGACAGAACACTGAAGCTTTCTTT. Looking up the rest from reference TRBV7-3 and TRBJ1-1 gives the full variable domain: GAGVSQTPSNKVTEKGKYVELRCDPISGHTALYWYRQSLGQGPEFLIYFQGTGAADDSGLPNDRFFAVRPEGSVSTLKIQRTERGDSAVYLCASSPGQNTEAFFGQGTRLTVV.

The chain carries TRBV19 and TRBJ2-2; the match to TRBD1 covers 7 bases. The CDR3 is 15 residues long. The V segment lost 3 bases and the J segment 7 bases; nucleotides outside the gene matches: 8. Germline V gene sequence: CDR1 LNHDA, CDR2 SQIVND (reference sequence). The CDR3 DNA sequence: TGTGCCAGTAGTATTATTAGGGGGCTCGGCGGGGAGCTGTTTTTT. Its translation: CASSIIRGLGGELFF.

The chain carries TRBV18 and TRBJ2-7, with 9 bases aligning to TRBD1. The germline gives CDR1 KGHSH, CDR2 LQKENI. With V trimmed by 3 bases and J by 5 bases, 5 bases remained unmatched. This CDR3 spans 14 amino acids. Here the CDR3 reads CASSPGTGRNEQYF. CDR3 coding DNA: TGTGCCAGCTCACCCGGGACAGGGAGAAACGAGCAGTACTTC.

The CDR3 protein is CASSQDLNRDRREAFF. The CDR3 region has the DNA TGTGCCAGCAGCCAGGACCTTAACCGGGACAGGAGAGAAGCTTTCTTT. The rearrangement joins TRBV3-1 (or the pseudogene TRBV3-2) to TRBJ1-1, with 8 bases matching TRBD1. The CDR3 runs 16 residues. Germline-derived CDR1 and CDR2 are LGHDT and YNNKEL (reference sequence). V gave up 3 bases and J gave up 8 bases; unmatched junction bases: 14.

The chain links TRBV3-1 (or the pseudogene TRBV3-2) to TRBJ1-2, with D hard to call. The V end lost 4 bases, the J end lost 2 bases, and 11 bases lay between the germline ends. The CDR3 sequence is 14 residues long. CDR1 and CDR2 from the germline V gene are LGHDT and YNNKEL (reference sequence). CDR3 DNA: TGTGCCAGCAGCCCCTACGCGGGCAACTATGGCTACACCTTC. It yields the protein CASSPYAGNYGYTF.

The rearrangement links TRBV4-3 to TRBJ2-5; possible D gene TRBD1, 5 bases. V was shortened by 4 bases and J by 1 base, with 13 bases between the two germline ends. The germline CDR1 and CDR2 sequences are LGHNA and YSLEER. The length of the CDR3 is 15 residues. The CDR3 sequence: CASSRGAAGQETQYF. CDR3 bases: TGCGCCAGCAGCCGTGGGGCCGCCGGCCAAGAGACCCAGTACTTC.

CDR3 DNA sequence: TGTGCCAGCAGCCAAGTCTACCGGACCGGGGAGCTGTTTTTT. Translated: CASSQVYRTGELFF. The chain carries TRBV3-1 (or the pseudogene TRBV3-2) and TRBJ2-2; D is ambiguous. V lost 1 base to trimming and J lost 5 bases, with 8 bases between them. The CDR3 runs 14 residues. Germline CDR1 LGHDT, CDR2 YNNKEL (reference sequence).

The chain links TRBV2 to TRBJ1-1; TRBD1 might be the D (6 bases). The CDR3 contains 14 residues. V was cut by 6 bases and J by 1 base, with 12 bases left in between. Germline V gene sequence: CDR1 SNHLY, CDR2 FYNNEI. The CDR3 sequence: CASRERGWNTEAFF. CDR3 bases: TGTGCCAGCAGAGAAAGGGGGTGGAACACTGAAGCTTTCTTT.

In this sample, this clone turned up once. CDR3 in amino acids: CASSPDRGFAGANVLTF. For the CDR3, the DNA is TGTGCCAGTAGTCCGGACAGGGGGTTTGCTGGGGCCAACGTCCTGACTTTC. The chain is built from TRBV19 and TRBJ2-6; 10 bases align to TRBD1. CDR3 length equals 17 residues. CDR1 is LNHDA and CDR2 is SQIVND in the germline V gene (reference sequence). Trimming removed 5 bases from V and 2 bases from J; junction bases left unmatched: 6.

V is TRBV28 and J is TRBJ2-7, with D perhaps matching TRBD1 (8 bases). The ends were cut back, 0 bases at V and 6 bases at J, with 18 bases in the middle. Germline values: CDR1 MDHEN, CDR2 SYDVKM. CDR3 length: 16 amino acids. Written as DNA, the CDR3 is TGTGCCAGCAGTTTATGGTCCAGACAGGGGAGGGGCGAGCAGTACTTC. Protein: CASSLWSRQGRGEQYF. Combining the CDR3 with reference TRBV28 and TRBJ2-7 gives the whole variable domain DVKVTQSSRYLVKRTGEKVFLECVQDMDHENMFWYRQDPGLGLRLIYFSYDVKMKEKGDIPEGYSVSREKKERFSLILESASTNQTSMYLCASSLWSRQGRGEQYFGPGTRLTVT.

The chain links TRBV7-3 to TRBJ2-1, with 10 positions matching TRBD2. CDR3 length: 16 amino acids. Trimming cost V 5 bases and J 3 bases; bases outside gene matches: 7. Germline CDR1 is SGHTA and CDR2 is FQGTGA. CDR3 sequence reads: CASSLASGSIYNEQFF. The CDR3 DNA reads as TGTGCCAGCAGCCTCGCTAGCGGGAGTATCTACAATGAGCAGTTCTTC.

The chain carries TRBV19 and TRBJ2-7, with TRBD1 matching 7 bases. This CDR3 region has 13 residues. Germline-derived CDR1 and CDR2 are LNHDA and SQIVND (reference sequence). After removal of 8 bases from V and 0 bases from J, the junction contained 4 bases not matched to a gene. The CDR3 reads CASAGTVSYEQYF. The CDR3 DNA follows: TGTGCCAGTGCCGGGACAGTCTCCTACGAGCAGTACTTC.

The chain uses TRBV6-2 or TRBV6-3 and TRBJ1-1, with D tentatively TRBD1 (6 bases). V lost 0 bases, J lost 5 bases, and 13 bases lay in between. The CDR3 covers 15 residues. Germline V lookup: CDR1 MNHEY, CDR2 SVGEGT. This chain's CDR3 is CASSYSRLGATEAFF. CDR3 bases: TGTGCCAGCAGTTACTCAAGACTGGGGGCTACTGAAGCTTTCTTT.

This clone was observed at least ten times. The chain combines TRBV2 with TRBJ1-6; D gene ambiguous. Trimming left V 0 bases short and J 9 bases short, with 6 bases between. In germline, CDR1 is SNHLY, CDR2 FYNNEI. The length of the CDR3 is 13 residues. CDR3 DNA sequence: TGTGCCAGCAGTGAAGCGCGGAGTTCACCCCTCCACTTT. Protein product: CASSEARSSPLHF.

The V call is TRBV27, the J call TRBJ1-1, with D perhaps matching TRBD1 (6 bases). The CDR3 contains 13 residues. Looked up from germline, CDR1 is MNHEY and CDR2 is SMNVEV (reference sequence). V dropped 4 bases and J dropped 4 bases, with 10 bases sitting between them. This chain's CDR3 is CASSYREGTEAFF. The CDR3 nucleotides are TGTGCCAGCAGTTACAGGGAAGGCACTGAAGCTTTCTTT.

The chain joins TRBV19 to TRBJ2-5, with 10 bases that match TRBD2. CDR1 and CDR2 from the germline V gene are LNHDA and SQIVND (reference sequence). Unmatched junction bases numbered 8, after V lost 6 bases and J lost 4 bases. CDR3 length: 15 amino acids. The CDR3 sequence is CASSRTSGSGETQYF. The CDR3 nucleotides read TGTGCCAGTAGCCGGACTAGCGGTAGTGGAGAGACCCAGTACTTC.

The CDR3 sequence is CASSEAGAGSEAQPQHF. Here the CDR3 DNA reads TGTGCCAGCAGCGAAGCGGGTGCAGGGTCTGAGGCTCAGCCCCAGCATTTT. The chain is built from TRBV7-8 and TRBJ1-5; perhaps TRBD1 as D (5 bases). Germline V gene data show CDR1 as SGHVS and CDR2 as FQNEAQ. There are 17 residues in the CDR3. The V end was cut by 5 bases, the J end by 6 bases, with 23 bases between. The full variable domain, with the rest looked up from reference TRBV7-8 and TRBJ1-5, is GAGVSQSPRYKVAKRGQDVALRCDPISGHVSLFWYQQALGQGPEFLTYFQNEAQLDKSGLPSDRFFAERPEGSVSTLKIQRTQQEDSAVYLCASSEAGAGSEAQPQHFGDGTRLSIL.

This clone was seen at least ten times. The chain is built from TRBV6-5 and TRBJ1-1; no definite D call. V lost 0 bases and J 1 base, leaving 3 bases between the germline ends. CDR3 size: 13 residues. Germline assignment: CDR1 MNHEY and CDR2 SVGAGI. The CDR3 DNA sequence: TGTGCCAGCAGTTACTCGGCGAACACTGAAGCTTTCTTT. Translation gives CASSYSANTEAFF.

There are a few counts of this clone. V gene TRBV11-1 combines with J gene TRBJ2-1; D is unresolved. The CDR3 is 15 amino acids. The germline V gene has CDR1 SGHAT and CDR2 FQDESV (reference sequence). Between the trimmed V and J ends, which lost 6 bases and 0 bases, there was a span of 12 bases. CDR3 region: CASSQTSSSYNEQFF. CDR3 nucleotide sequence: TGTGCCAGCAGTCAAACGTCGAGCTCCTACAATGAGCAGTTCTTC.

The CDR3, as DNA: TGCGCCAGCAGCTTGGAAAACAGGGGCCCCGGTTCACCCCTCCACTTT. This translates into CASSLENRGPGSPLHF. V usage is TRBV5-1 and J usage is TRBJ1-6; 7 positions agree with TRBD1. The ends lost 0 bases at V and 9 bases at J; junction bases unmatched: 9. Germline CDR1 and CDR2: SGHRS and YFSETQ. The CDR3 sequence is 16 residues long.

This rearrangement joins TRBV4-1 to TRBJ2-7, with 12 bases that match TRBD2. The trim removed 1 base at V and 3 bases at J, leaving 1 base unmatched. The CDR3 loop spans 15 amino acids. Germline V gives CDR1 MGHRA, CDR2 YSYEKL. Written as DNA, the CDR3 is TGCGCCAGCAGCCAAGCACTAGCGGGAGGCTACGAGCAGTACTTC. It is translated as CASSQALAGGYEQYF.

This chain connects TRBV28 to TRBJ2-2; D not resolved. In germline, CDR1 is MDHEN, CDR2 SYDVKM. The CDR3 has 15 amino acids. Trimming took off 2 bases at V and 0 bases at J, with 7 bases between the two ends. The CDR3 DNA sequence: TGTGCCAGCAGTTTAAGCCGCACGAACACCGGGGAGCTGTTTTTT. Translating gives CASSLSRTNTGELFF.

J is TRBJ1-3 and V is TRBV19; D perhaps matches TRBD1 (5 bases). Germline V lookup: CDR1 LNHDA, CDR2 SQIVND (reference sequence). Trimming removed 3 bases from V and 0 bases from J, with 12 bases in between. CDR3 length: 16 amino acids. Here the CDR3 DNA reads TGTGCCAGTAGTATTGCCGGGGGTCCCTCTGGAAACACCATATATTTT. Protein product: CASSIAGGPSGNTIYF.

The chain combines TRBV10-3 with TRBJ2-6, with 15 bases identical to TRBD2. Per the germline V gene, CDR1 is ENHRY and CDR2 is SYGVKD. The CDR3 has 18 residues. The junction had 3 bases not matched to a gene; V was cut back by 2 bases and J by 4 bases. CDR3 amino acids: CAISEGLAGGTGANVLTF. Here the CDR3 DNA reads TGTGCCATCAGTGAGGGACTAGCGGGAGGGACCGGGGCCAACGTCCTGACTTTC.

The gene calls are TRBV2 and TRBJ1-1; D not resolved. Trimming removed 0 bases at V and 7 bases at J, with 6 bases between. The CDR3 consists of 12 residues. Germline V lookup: CDR1 SNHLY, CDR2 FYNNEI. This CDR3 reads CASSEAQREAFF. The CDR3 DNA follows: TGTGCCAGCAGTGAAGCCCAGCGTGAAGCTTTCTTT.

The chain couples TRBV9 to TRBJ2-5, with TRBD1 matching over 9 bases. Germline V CDR1 and CDR2: SGDLS, YYNGEE. V shed 4 bases, J shed 5 bases, and the junction held 9 bases outside the gene matches. This CDR3 region has 15 residues. The CDR3 DNA sequence: TGTGCCAGCAGCCTTGCGGGACAGGGTTCCGAGACCCAGTACTTC. It yields the protein CASSLAGQGSETQYF.

V is TRBV5-4 and J is TRBJ1-2, with D uncertain. Germline V lookup: CDR1 SGHNT, CDR2 YYREEE (reference sequence). With 0 bases removed from V and 0 bases from J, the gap between germline ends came to 9 bases. There are 15 residues in the CDR3. The CDR3 loop reads CASSLGHASNYGYTF. The DNA for the CDR3 is TGTGCCAGCAGCTTGGGGCACGCTTCTAACTATGGCTACACCTTC. Using reference TRBV5-4 and TRBJ1-2 for the parts outside the CDR3, the full variable domain is ETGVTQSPTHLIKTRGQQVTLRCSSQSGHNTVSWYQQALGQGPQFIFQYYREEENGRGNFPPRFSGLQFPNYSSELNVNALELDDSALYLCASSLGHASNYGYTFGSGTRLTVV.

The chain combines TRBV18 with TRBJ1-4, with D hard to call. Germline loops: CDR1 KGHSH, CDR2 LQKENI. Trimming cost V 3 bases and J 8 bases, with 10 bases left between them. The CDR3 runs to 13 residues. CDR3 in amino acids: CASSPPDWEKLFF. In nucleotides, the CDR3 is TGTGCCAGCTCACCCCCCGACTGGGAAAAACTGTTTTTT.

The V gene is TRBV6-5, the J gene TRBJ1-2, with 9 nucleotides matching TRBD1. The V and J ends lost 0 bases and 4 bases, in that order; junction bases with no gene match: 6. Germline V lookup: CDR1 MNHEY, CDR2 SVGAGI. The CDR3 runs to 16 residues. The chain's CDR3 is CASSYSLRDRVYGYTF. The CDR3 DNA is TGTGCCAGCAGTTACTCACTCCGGGACAGGGTCTATGGCTACACCTTC.